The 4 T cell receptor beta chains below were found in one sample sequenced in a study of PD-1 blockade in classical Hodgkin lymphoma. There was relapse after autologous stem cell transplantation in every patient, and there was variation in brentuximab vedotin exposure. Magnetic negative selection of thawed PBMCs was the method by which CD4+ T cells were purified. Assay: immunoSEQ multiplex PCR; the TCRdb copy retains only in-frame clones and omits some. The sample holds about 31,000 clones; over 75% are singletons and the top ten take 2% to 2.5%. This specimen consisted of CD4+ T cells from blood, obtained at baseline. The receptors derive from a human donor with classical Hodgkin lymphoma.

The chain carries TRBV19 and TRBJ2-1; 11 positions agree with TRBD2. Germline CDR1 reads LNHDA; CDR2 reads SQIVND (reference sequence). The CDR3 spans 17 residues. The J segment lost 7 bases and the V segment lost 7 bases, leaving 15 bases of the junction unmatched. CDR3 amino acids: CASKSVAGGPTLNEQFF. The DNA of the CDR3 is TGTGCCAGTAAGTCTGTAGCGGGAGGGCCCACATTAAATGAGCAGTTCTTC.

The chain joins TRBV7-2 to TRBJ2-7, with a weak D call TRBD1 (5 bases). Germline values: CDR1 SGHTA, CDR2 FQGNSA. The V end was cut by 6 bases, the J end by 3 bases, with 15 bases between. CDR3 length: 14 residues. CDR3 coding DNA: TGTGCCAGCAGTTCCAAACAGGTACGCTACGAGCAGTACTTC. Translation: CASSSKQVRYEQYF.

CDR3 sequence reads: CASSSSVRGTQYF. In nucleotides, the CDR3 is TGTGCCAGCAGTTCCAGCGTCCGGGGGACCCAGTACTTC. The chain joins TRBV27 to TRBJ2-5; possible D gene TRBD2, 5 bases. With 4 bases removed from V and 7 bases from J, the gap between germline ends came to 13 bases. From germline, CDR1 is MNHEY and CDR2 SMNVEV (reference sequence). The CDR3 contains 13 residues.

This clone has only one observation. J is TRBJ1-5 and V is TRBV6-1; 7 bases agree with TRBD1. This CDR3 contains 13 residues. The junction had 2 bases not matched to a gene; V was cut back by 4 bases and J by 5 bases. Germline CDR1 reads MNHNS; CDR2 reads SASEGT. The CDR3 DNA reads TGTGCCAGCAGTGCGACAGGGCATCAGCCCCAGCATTTT. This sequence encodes CASSATGHQPQHF.